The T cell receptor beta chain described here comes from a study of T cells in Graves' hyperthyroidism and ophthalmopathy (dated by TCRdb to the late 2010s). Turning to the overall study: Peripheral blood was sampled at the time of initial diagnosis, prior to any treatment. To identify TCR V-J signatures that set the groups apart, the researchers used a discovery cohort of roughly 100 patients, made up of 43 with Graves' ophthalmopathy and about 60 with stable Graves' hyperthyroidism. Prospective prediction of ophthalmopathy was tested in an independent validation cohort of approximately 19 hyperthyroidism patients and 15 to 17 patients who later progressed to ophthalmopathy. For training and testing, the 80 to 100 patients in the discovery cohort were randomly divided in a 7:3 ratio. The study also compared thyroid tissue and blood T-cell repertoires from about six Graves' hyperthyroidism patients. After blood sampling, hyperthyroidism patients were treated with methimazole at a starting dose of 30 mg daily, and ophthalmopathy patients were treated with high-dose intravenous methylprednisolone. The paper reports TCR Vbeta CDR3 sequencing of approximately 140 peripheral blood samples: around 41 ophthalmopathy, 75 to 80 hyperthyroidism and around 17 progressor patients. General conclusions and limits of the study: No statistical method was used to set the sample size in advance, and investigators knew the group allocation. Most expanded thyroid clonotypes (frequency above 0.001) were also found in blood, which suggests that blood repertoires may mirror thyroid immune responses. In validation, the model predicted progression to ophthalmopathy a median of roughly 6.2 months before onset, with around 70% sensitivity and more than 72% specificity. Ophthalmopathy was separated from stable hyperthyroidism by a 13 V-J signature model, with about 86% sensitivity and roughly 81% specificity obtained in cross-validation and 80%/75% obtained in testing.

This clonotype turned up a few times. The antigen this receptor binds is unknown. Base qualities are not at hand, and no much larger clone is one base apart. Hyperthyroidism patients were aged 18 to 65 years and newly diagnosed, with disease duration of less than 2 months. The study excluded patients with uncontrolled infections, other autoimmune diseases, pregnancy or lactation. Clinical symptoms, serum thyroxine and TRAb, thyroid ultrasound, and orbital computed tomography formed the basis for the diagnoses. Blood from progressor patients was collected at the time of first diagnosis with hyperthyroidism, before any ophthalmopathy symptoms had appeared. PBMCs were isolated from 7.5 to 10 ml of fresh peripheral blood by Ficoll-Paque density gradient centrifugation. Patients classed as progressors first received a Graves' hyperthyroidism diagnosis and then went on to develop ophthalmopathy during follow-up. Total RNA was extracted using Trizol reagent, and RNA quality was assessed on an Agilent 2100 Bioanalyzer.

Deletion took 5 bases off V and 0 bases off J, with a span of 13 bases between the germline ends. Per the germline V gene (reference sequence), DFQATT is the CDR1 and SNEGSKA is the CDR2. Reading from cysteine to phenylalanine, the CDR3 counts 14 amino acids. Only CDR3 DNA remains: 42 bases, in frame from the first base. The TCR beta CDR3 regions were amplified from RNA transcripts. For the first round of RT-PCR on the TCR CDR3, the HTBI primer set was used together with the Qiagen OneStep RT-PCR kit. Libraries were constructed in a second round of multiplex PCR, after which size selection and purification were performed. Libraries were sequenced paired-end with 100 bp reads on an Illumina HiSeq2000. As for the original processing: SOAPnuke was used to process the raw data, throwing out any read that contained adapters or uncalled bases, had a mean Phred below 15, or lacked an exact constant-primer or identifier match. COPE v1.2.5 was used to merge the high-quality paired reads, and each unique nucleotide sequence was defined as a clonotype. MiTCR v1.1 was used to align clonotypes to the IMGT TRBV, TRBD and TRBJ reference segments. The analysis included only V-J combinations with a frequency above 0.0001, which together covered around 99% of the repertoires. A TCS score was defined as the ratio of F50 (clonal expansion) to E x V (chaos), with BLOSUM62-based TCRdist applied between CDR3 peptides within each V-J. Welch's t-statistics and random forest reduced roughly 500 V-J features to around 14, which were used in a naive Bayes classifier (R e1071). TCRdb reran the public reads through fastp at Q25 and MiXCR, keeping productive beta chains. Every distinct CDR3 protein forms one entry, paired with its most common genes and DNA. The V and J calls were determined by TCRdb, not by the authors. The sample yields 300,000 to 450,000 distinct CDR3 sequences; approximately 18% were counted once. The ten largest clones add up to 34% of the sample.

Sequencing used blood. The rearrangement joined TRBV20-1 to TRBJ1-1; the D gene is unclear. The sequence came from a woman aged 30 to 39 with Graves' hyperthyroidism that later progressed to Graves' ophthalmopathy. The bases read TGCAGTGCTTTTGGACGGATACTGAACACTGAAGCTTTCTTT. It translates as CSAFGRILNTEAFF.